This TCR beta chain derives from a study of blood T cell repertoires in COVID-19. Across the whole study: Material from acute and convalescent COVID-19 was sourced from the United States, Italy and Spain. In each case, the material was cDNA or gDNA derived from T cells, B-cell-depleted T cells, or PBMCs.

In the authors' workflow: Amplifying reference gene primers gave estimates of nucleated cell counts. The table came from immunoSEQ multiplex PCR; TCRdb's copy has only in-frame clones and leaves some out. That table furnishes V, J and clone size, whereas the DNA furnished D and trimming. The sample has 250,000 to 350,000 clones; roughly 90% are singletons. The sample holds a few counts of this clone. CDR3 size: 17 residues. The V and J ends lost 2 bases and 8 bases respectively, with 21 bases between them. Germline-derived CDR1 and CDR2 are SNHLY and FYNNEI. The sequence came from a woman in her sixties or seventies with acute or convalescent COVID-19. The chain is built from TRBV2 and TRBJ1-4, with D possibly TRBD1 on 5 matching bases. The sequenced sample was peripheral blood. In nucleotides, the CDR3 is TGTGCCAGCAGTGAAATGGGCGGGACTGCTCCTGGAGAAAAACTGTTTTTT. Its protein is CASSEMGGTAPGEKLFF.